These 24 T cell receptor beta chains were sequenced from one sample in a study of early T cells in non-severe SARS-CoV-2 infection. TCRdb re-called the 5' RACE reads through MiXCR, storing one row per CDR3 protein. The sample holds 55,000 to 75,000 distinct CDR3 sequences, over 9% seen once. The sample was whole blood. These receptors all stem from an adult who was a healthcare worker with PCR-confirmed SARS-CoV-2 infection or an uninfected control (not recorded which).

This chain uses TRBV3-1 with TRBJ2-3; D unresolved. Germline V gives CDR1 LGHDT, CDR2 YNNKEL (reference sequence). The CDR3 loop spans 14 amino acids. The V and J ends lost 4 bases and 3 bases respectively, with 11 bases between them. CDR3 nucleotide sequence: TGTGCCAGCAGCCTAGACCTTGGGACAGATACGCAGTATTTT. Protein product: CASSLDLGTDTQYF.

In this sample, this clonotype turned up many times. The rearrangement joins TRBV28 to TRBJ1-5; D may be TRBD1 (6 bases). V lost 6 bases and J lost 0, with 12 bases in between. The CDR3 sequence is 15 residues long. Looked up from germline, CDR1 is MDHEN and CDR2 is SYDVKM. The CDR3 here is CASSDTGFSNQPQHF. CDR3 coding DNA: TGTGCCAGCAGCGATACAGGGTTTAGCAATCAGCCCCAGCATTTT.

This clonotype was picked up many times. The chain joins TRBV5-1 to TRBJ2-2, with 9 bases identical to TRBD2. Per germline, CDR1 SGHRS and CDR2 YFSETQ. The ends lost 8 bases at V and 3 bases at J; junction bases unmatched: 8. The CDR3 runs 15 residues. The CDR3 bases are TGCGCCAGTGGGCTAGGACTAGCGCACACCGGGGAGCTGTTTTTT. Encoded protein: CASGLGLAHTGELFF.

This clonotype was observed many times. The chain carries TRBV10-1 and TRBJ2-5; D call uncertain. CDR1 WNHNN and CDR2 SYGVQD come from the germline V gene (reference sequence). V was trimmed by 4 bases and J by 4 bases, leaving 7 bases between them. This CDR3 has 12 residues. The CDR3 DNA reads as TGCGCCAGCAGTGTATGGGCAGAGACCCAGTACTTC. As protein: CASSVWAETQYF.

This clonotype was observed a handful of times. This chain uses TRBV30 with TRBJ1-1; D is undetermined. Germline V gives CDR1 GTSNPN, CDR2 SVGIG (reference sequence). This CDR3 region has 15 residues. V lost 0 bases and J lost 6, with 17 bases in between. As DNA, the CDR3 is TGTGCCTGGAGTGTAGTGAGACTGCTAGCGGCTGAAGCTTTCTTT. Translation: CAWSVVRLLAAEAFF. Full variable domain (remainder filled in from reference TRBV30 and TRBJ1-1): SQTIHQWPATLVQPVGSPLSLECTVEGTSNPNLYWYRQAAGRGLQLLFYSVGIGQISSEVPQNLSASRPQDRQFILSSKKLLLSDSGFYLCAWSVVRLLAAEAFFGQGTRLTVV.

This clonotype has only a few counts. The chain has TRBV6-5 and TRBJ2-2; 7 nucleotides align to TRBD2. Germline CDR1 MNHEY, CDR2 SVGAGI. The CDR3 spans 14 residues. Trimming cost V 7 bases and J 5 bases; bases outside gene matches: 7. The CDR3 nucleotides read TGTGCCAGCACGAGGGCGGGAGAGACCGGGGAGCTGTTTTTT. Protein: CASTRAGETGELFF.

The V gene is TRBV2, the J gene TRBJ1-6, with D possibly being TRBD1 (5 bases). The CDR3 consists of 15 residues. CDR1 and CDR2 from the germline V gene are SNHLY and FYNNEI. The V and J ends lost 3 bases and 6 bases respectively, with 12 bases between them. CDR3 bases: TGTGCCAGCAGTGACAGAGGGACGGCTAATTCACCCCTCCACTTT. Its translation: CASSDRGTANSPLHF.

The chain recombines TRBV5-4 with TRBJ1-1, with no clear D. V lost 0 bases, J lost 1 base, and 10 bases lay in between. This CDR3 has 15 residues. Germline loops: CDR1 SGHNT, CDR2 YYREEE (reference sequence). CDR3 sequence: CASSLERAGNTEAFF. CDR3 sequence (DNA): TGTGCCAGCAGCTTGGAGAGGGCGGGGAACACTGAAGCTTTCTTT.

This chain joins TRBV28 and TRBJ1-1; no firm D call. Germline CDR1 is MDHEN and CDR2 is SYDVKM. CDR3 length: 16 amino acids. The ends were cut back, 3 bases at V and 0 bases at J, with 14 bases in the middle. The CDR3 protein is CASSLWDQAVNTEAFF. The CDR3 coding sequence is TGTGCCAGCAGTTTGTGGGATCAGGCAGTGAACACTGAAGCTTTCTTT.

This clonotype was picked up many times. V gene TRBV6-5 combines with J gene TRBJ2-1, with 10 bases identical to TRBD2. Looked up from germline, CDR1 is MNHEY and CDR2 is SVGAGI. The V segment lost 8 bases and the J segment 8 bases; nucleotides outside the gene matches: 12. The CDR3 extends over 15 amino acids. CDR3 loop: CASGPTAGGSYEQFF. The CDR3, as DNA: TGTGCCAGCGGACCCACAGCGGGAGGGTCCTATGAGCAGTTCTTC.

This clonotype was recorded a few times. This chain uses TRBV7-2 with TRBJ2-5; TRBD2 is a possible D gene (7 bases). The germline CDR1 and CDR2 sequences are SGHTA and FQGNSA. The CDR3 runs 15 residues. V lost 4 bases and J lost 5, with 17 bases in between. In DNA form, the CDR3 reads TGTGCCAGCAGCTCTGCGCGGGGGCGCGTTGAGACCCAGTACTTC. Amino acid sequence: CASSSARGRVETQYF. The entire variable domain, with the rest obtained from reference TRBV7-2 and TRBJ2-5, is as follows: GAGVSQSPSNKVTEKGKDVELRCDPISGHTALYWYRQSLGQGLEFLIYFQGNSAPDKSGLPSDRFSAERTGGSVSTLTIQRTQQEDSAVYLCASSSARGRVETQYFGPGTRLLVL.

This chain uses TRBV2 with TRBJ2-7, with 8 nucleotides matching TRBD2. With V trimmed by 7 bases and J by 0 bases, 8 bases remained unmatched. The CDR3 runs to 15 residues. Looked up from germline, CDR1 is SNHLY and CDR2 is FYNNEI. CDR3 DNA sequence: TGTGCCAGCACCCCAACTAGCGGCCGCTCCTACGAGCAGTACTTC. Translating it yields CASTPTSGRSYEQYF.

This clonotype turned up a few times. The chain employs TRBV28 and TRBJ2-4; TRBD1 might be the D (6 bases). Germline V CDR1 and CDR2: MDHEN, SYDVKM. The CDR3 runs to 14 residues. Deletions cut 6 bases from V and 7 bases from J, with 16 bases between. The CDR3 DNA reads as TGTGCCAGCAGCCTCGGGACAACCGGGAACATTCAGTACTTC. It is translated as CASSLGTTGNIQYF.

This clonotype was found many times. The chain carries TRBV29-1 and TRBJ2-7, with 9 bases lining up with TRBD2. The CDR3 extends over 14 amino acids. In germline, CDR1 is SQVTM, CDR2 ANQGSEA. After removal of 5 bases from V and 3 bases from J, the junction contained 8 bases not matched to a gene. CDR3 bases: TGCAGCGTTCGGGGCGGGAGGGCCGACTACGAGCAGTACTTC. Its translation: CSVRGGRADYEQYF.

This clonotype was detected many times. The CDR3 spells CSVEGVGEQYF. DNA for the CDR3: TGCAGCGTTGAAGGGGTCGGCGAGCAGTACTTC. The chain couples TRBV29-1 to TRBJ2-7, with D hard to call. With 1 base removed from V and 6 bases from J, the gap between germline ends came to 7 bases. From germline, CDR1 is SQVTM and CDR2 ANQGSEA. This CDR3 contains 11 residues.

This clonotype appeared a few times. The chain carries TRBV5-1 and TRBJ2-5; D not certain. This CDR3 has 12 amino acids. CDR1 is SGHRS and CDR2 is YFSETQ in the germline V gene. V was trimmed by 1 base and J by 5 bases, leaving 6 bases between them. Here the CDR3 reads CASSLTTETQYF. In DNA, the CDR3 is TGCGCCAGCAGCTTGACAACCGAGACCCAGTACTTC.

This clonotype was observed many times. CDR3 coding DNA: TGCAGTGCTACTGGACTAGCGGGAAAGTACGAGCAGTACTTC. This gives the protein CSATGLAGKYEQYF. The chain combines TRBV20-1 with TRBJ2-7; TRBD2 agrees at 12 bases. The junction had 5 bases not matched to a gene; V was cut back by 4 bases and J by 4 bases. Germline V gene data show CDR1 as DFQATT and CDR2 as SNEGSKA (reference sequence). This CDR3 has 14 amino acids.

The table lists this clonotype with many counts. The DNA of the CDR3 is TGTGCCAGCAGCCCAAGTCTGGGGGGAAACACCATATATTTT. This codes for CASSPSLGGNTIYF. The rearrangement links TRBV3-1 to TRBJ1-3; no clear D gene. The CDR3 covers 14 residues. Trimming took 4 bases from V and 4 from J, leaving 11 bases between them. Per the germline V gene, CDR1 is LGHDT and CDR2 is YNNKEL (reference sequence).

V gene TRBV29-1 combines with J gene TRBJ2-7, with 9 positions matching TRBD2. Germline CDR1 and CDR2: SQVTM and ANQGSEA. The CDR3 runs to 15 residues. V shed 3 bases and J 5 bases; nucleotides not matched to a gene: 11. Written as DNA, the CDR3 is TGCAGCGTTGAGGGTAGTAGCGGGAGATTCAACGAGCAGTACTTC. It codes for CSVEGSSGRFNEQYF.

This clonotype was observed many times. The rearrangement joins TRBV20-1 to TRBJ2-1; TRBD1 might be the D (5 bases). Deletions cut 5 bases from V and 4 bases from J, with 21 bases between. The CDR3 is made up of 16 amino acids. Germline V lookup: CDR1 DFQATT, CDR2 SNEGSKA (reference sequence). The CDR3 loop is CSASGQASGRYNEQFF. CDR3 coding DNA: TGCAGTGCTTCAGGGCAGGCCTCGGGTCGATACAATGAGCAGTTCTTC.

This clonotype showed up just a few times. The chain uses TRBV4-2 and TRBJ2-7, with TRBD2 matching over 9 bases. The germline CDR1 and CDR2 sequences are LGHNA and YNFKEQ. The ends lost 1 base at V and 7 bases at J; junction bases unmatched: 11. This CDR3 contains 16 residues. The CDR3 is CASSQVTSAGGGEQYF. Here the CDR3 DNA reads TGTGCCAGCAGCCAAGTTACCTCAGCGGGAGGCGGGGAGCAGTACTTC.

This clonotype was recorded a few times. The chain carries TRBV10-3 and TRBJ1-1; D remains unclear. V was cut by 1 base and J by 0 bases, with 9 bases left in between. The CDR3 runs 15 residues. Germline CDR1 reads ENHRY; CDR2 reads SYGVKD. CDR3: CAISEFGIMNTEAFF. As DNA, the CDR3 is TGTGCCATCAGTGAGTTCGGCATTATGAACACTGAAGCTTTCTTT.

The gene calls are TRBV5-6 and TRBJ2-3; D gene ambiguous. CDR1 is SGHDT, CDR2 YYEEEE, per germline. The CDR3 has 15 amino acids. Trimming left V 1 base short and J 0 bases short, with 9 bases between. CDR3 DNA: TGTGCCAGCAGCTTGTCTCCGGTTAGCACAGATACGCAGTATTTT. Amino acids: CASSLSPVSTDTQYF.

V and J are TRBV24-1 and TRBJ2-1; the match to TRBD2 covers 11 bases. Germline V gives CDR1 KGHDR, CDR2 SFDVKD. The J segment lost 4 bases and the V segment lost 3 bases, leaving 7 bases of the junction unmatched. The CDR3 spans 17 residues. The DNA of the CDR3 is TGTGCCACCAGTGATCGCGTAGCGGGAGGGCTATACAATGAGCAGTTCTTC. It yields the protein CATSDRVAGGLYNEQFF.